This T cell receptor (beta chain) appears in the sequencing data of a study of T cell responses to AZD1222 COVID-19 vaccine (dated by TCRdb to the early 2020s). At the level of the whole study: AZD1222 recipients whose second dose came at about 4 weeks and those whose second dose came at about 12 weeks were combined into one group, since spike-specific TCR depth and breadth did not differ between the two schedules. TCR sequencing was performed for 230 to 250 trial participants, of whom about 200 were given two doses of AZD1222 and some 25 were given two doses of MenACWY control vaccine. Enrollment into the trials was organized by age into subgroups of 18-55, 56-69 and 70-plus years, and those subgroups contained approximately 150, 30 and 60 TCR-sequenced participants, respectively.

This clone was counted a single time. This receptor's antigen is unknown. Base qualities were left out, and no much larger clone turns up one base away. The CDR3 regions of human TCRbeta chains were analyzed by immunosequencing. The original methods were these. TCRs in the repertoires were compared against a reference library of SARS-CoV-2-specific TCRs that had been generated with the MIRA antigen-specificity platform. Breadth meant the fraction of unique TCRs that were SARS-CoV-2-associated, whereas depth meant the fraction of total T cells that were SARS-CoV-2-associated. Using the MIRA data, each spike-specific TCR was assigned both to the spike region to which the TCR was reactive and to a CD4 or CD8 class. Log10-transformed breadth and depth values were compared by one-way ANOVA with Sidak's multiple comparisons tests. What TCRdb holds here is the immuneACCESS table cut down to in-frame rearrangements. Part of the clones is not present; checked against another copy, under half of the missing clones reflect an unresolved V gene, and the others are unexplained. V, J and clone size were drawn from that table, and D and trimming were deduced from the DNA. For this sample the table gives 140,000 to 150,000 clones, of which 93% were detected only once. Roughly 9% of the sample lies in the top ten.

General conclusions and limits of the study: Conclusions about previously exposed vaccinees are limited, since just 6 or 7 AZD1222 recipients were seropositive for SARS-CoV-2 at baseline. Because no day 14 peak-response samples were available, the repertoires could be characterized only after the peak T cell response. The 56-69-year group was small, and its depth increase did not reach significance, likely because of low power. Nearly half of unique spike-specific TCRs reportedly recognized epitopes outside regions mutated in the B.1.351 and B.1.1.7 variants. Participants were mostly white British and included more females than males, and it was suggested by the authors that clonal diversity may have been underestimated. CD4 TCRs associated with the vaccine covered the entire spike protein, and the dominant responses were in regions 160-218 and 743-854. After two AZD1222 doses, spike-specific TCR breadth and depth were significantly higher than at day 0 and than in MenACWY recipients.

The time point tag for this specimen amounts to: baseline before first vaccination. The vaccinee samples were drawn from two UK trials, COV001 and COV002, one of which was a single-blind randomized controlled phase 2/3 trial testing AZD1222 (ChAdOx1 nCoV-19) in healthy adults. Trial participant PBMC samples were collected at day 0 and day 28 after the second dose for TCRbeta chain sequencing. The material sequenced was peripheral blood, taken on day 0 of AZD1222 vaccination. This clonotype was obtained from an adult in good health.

The nucleotide sequence reads TGTGCCAGCCTCGAAAGGGTCGGGCGGGGCTACACCTTC. Its coded protein is CASLERVGRGYTF. The sequence links TRBV12-3 or TRBV12-4 to TRBJ1-2, with the identity of the D gene unclear. The germline ends are 18 bases apart after V is trimmed by 8 bases and J by 8 bases. From cysteine to phenylalanine, the CDR3 is 13 amino acids long. Just the 39-base CDR3 DNA is kept, in frame starting at base 1.